This is a list of T cell receptor beta chains from one sample in a study of blood T cells in healthy people across ages. TCRdb called the 5' RACE reads again in MiXCR, with one record for every CDR3 protein. The sample consists of under 800,000 distinct CDR3 sequences, roughly two fifths of them appearing once. Specimen: blood. The source is a woman aged 60-75 years in good health. CDR3s include the opening cysteine and the closing phenylalanine or tryptophan. The D gene is left open where the match is weak. Only part of the rows carry a size: once, few, many, or a class if the clone is expanded.

cdr3_aa: CASRSSLGAADTQYF
cdr3_nt: TGTGCCAGCAGAAGCTCACTGGGGGCGGCAGATACGCAGTATTTT
d_call: NA
v_call: TRBV6-5
clone_size: NA
j_call: TRBJ2-3

cdr3_aa: CSARDDDTANTEAFF
cdr3_nt: TGCAGTGCTAGAGACGACGACACCGCGAACACTGAAGCTTTCTTT
d_call: NA
v_call: TRBV20-1
clone_size: few
j_call: TRBJ1-1

cdr3_aa: CASSVGLGEQFF
cdr3_nt: TGTGCCAGCAGCGTTGGACTAGGGGAGCAGTTCTTC
d_call: TRBD2
v_call: TRBV9
clone_size: few
j_call: TRBJ2-1

cdr3_aa: CASSPLGSSYNEQFF
cdr3_nt: TGTGCCAGCTCACCACTTGGGAGCTCCTACAATGAGCAGTTCTTC
d_call: NA
v_call: TRBV18
clone_size: few
j_call: TRBJ2-1

cdr3_aa: CASSLLAGSHNEQYF
cdr3_nt: TGTGCCAGCAGTTTGTTAGCGGGGTCGCACAATGAGCAGTACTTC
d_call: TRBD2
v_call: TRBV6-2/TRBV6-3
clone_size: NA
j_call: TRBJ2-7

cdr3_aa: CAWKRVGQISQKLFF
cdr3_nt: TGTGCCTGGAAGCGGGTAGGGCAGATCTCCCAAAAACTGTTTTTT
d_call: NA
v_call: TRBV30
clone_size: few
j_call: TRBJ1-4

cdr3_aa: CASSRENLAGGQDTQYF
cdr3_nt: TGTGCCAGCAGCCGAGAAAACTTAGCGGGGGGGCAAGATACGCAGTATTTT
d_call: TRBD2
v_call: TRBV7-3
clone_size: NA
j_call: TRBJ2-3

cdr3_aa: CASSLEWGNSNQPQHF
cdr3_nt: TGTGCCAGCAGCTTGGAGTGGGGTAACAGCAATCAGCCCCAGCATTTT
d_call: NA
v_call: TRBV5-5
clone_size: once
j_call: TRBJ1-5

cdr3_aa: CASTLGRGNYGYTF
cdr3_nt: TGTGCCAGCACCTTGGGGAGAGGAAACTATGGCTACACCTTC
d_call: NA
v_call: TRBV12-3/TRBV12-4
clone_size: few
j_call: TRBJ1-2

cdr3_aa: CASSSGPGGPQHF
cdr3_nt: TGTGCCAGCAGTTCAGGGCCCGGGGGGCCCCAGCATTTT
d_call: NA
v_call: TRBV12-3/TRBV12-4
clone_size: NA
j_call: TRBJ1-5

cdr3_aa: CASSLPEPRIVYNEQFF
cdr3_nt: TGTGCCAGCAGTTTACCCGAGCCTAGGATTGTCTACAATGAGCAGTTCTTC
d_call: NA
v_call: TRBV27
clone_size: NA
j_call: TRBJ2-1

cdr3_aa: CASSKDSRGRVWNEQYF
cdr3_nt: TGTGCCAGCAGCAAAGACTCCAGGGGCCGGGTATGGAACGAGCAGTACTTC
d_call: NA
v_call: TRBV21-1
clone_size: NA
j_call: TRBJ2-7

cdr3_aa: CASREVGQYGYTF
cdr3_nt: TGCGCCAGCCGGGAGGTCGGGCAGTATGGCTACACCTTC
d_call: NA
v_call: TRBV5-1
clone_size: NA
j_call: TRBJ1-2

cdr3_aa: CSGDKNRGPYNEQFF
cdr3_nt: TGCAGTGGTGACAAGAACAGGGGGCCCTACAATGAGCAGTTCTTC
d_call: TRBD1
v_call: TRBV20-1
clone_size: few
j_call: TRBJ2-1

cdr3_aa: CASSLRASGVYNEQFF
cdr3_nt: TGTGCCAGCAGCTTACGGGCGAGCGGGGTTTACAATGAGCAGTTCTTC
d_call: TRBD2
v_call: TRBV7-2
clone_size: NA
j_call: TRBJ2-1

cdr3_aa: CASSQDLDGYGYTF
cdr3_nt: TGTGCCAGCAGCCAAGATTTGGACGGGTATGGCTACACCTTC
d_call: NA
v_call: TRBV3-1
clone_size: NA
j_call: TRBJ1-2

cdr3_aa: CASSVEGETDTQYF
cdr3_nt: TGTGCCAGCAGTGTTGAGGGGGAGACAGATACGCAGTATTTT
d_call: NA
v_call: TRBV6-1
clone_size: NA
j_call: TRBJ2-3

cdr3_aa: CASSYGPSGSLQYF
cdr3_nt: TGTGCCAGCAGTTACGGGCCTAGCGGGAGCTTGCAGTATTTT
d_call: TRBD2
v_call: TRBV6-2/TRBV6-3
clone_size: few
j_call: TRBJ2-3

cdr3_aa: CSASSRGASVHLKETQYF
cdr3_nt: TGCAGTGCTAGCTCTCGGGGTGCAAGTGTACATCTGAAAGAGACCCAGTACTTC
d_call: NA
v_call: TRBV20-1
clone_size: NA
j_call: TRBJ2-5

cdr3_aa: CAISEFGSGANVLTF
cdr3_nt: TGTGCCATCAGTGAATTTGGGTCAGGGGCCAACGTCCTGACTTTC
d_call: NA
v_call: TRBV10-3
clone_size: many
j_call: TRBJ2-6

cdr3_aa: CASSRHERGIDTQYF
cdr3_nt: TGTGCCAGCAGTCGCCATGAGCGGGGTATCGATACGCAGTATTTT
d_call: TRBD2
v_call: TRBV6-2/TRBV6-3
clone_size: few
j_call: TRBJ2-3

cdr3_aa: CASSRTVPPGGYTF
cdr3_nt: TGCGCCAGCAGCCGTACCGTTCCCCCAGGTGGCTACACCTTC
d_call: NA
v_call: TRBV5-1
clone_size: few
j_call: TRBJ1-2

cdr3_aa: CASSRGLAGGLDTGELFF
cdr3_nt: TGTGCCAGCAGCCGCGGACTAGCGGGGGGGCTTGACACCGGGGAGCTGTTTTTT
d_call: TRBD2
v_call: TRBV7-8
clone_size: NA
j_call: TRBJ2-2

cdr3_aa: CATAGQSYNEQFF
cdr3_nt: TGTGCCACGGCGGGACAATCCTACAATGAGCAGTTCTTC
d_call: NA
v_call: TRBV13
clone_size: few
j_call: TRBJ2-1

cdr3_aa: CASSLGLGGNVEQYF
cdr3_nt: TGTGCCAGCAGCTTAGGGCTAGGGGGGAACGTGGAGCAGTACTTC
d_call: NA
v_call: TRBV7-2
clone_size: few
j_call: TRBJ2-5

cdr3_aa: CASSLTARGVTYNEQFF
cdr3_nt: TGTGCCAGCAGCTTAACAGCGCGGGGGGTCACCTACAATGAGCAGTTCTTC
d_call: TRBD2
v_call: TRBV7-6
clone_size: NA
j_call: TRBJ2-1

cdr3_aa: CASSYRAPYLSGANVLTF
cdr3_nt: TGTGCCAGCAGTTACAGGGCTCCATATTTATCTGGGGCCAACGTCCTGACTTTC
d_call: NA
v_call: TRBV6-5
clone_size: NA
j_call: TRBJ2-6

cdr3_aa: CASSPWGWGQGGSYEQYF
cdr3_nt: TGTGCCAGCAGCCCCTGGGGATGGGGACAGGGAGGTTCCTACGAGCAGTACTTC
d_call: TRBD1
v_call: TRBV3-1
clone_size: NA
j_call: TRBJ2-7

cdr3_aa: CAIQQGPRYGYTF
cdr3_nt: TGTGCCATCCAACAAGGACCTCGCTATGGCTACACCTTC
d_call: NA
v_call: TRBV28
clone_size: NA
j_call: TRBJ1-2

cdr3_aa: CASSQQTDTQYF
cdr3_nt: TGTGCCAGCAGTCAACAGACAGATACGCAGTATTTT
d_call: NA
v_call: TRBV11-3
clone_size: few
j_call: TRBJ2-3